This section outlines one T cell receptor beta chain sequence together with its context. Antigen specificity is unknown. TCRdb's table, derived via immunoSEQ multiplex PCR, lists solely in-frame clones and lacks some. The sample contains roughly 130,000 clones, approximately 80% of which appear only once. The data originate from a study of cytotoxic CD8 clonotypes in ibrutinib-treated CLL. Study context: After median roughly 70 months, roughly 14 stayed in remission, some twelve progressed; responses roughly 25 partial, 2 complete.

General observations from the study: There were few public clonotypes, and on treatment they contracted or stayed stable. Baseline values of clonality outstripped age-matched healthy donors and followed circulating CD8+ T-cell counts.

Trimming took 2 bases from V and 6 from J; bases not matched to a gene: 3. The length of the CDR3 is 14 residues. CDR1 is SGHNT and CDR2 is YYREEE in the germline V gene (reference sequence). V gene TRBV5-4 combines with J gene TRBJ2-7, with 12 bases fitting TRBD2. This sequence originates from a human donor with chronic lymphocytic leukemia. The sequencing used PBMCs, collected after 12 months of ibrutinib treatment. The CDR3 DNA reads as TGTGCCAGCAGCTTCGGACTAGCGGGATTCGAGCAGTACTTC. This translates into CASSFGLAGFEQYF.